The clone carrying this TCR beta chain was counted only a few times. These data originate in a study of T cells in localized non-small cell lung cancer. This CDR3 contains 17 residues. V dropped 7 bases and J dropped 0 bases, with 21 bases sitting between them. Germline V lookup: CDR1 LGHNA, CDR2 YNFKEQ. Data came from immunoSEQ multiplex PCR; TCRdb stores just in-frame clones and leaves some out. Among 45,000 or so clones listed, around 81% were seen once. The sample consisted of peripheral blood mononuclear cells, taken before any cancer treatment. This clonotype was obtained from a man between 40 and 75 years old with stage III lung adenocarcinoma. The rearrangement joins TRBV4-2 to TRBJ2-5; D is possibly TRBD2 (7 bases). The DNA of the CDR3 is TGTGCCAGCACCATTGGGGGGGGCCCCTCGTACCAAGAGACCCAGTACTTC. Its protein is CASTIGGGPSYQETQYF.